The present T cell receptor beta chain was sequenced within a study of blood T cell repertoires in COVID-19. On the study more broadly: PBMCs, B-cell-depleted T cells, or T cells were the source of the cDNA or gDNA that made up the material.

Methods used by the authors: Cell counts per sample came from amplifying reference gene primers. Produced via immunoSEQ multiplex PCR; TCRdb's table is partial and in-frame only. The V and J calls and clone size are taken from that table; D and trimming were inferred from the DNA. The sample consists of roughly 60,000 clones, around 83% of them appearing once. This CDR3 spans 13 amino acids. The V end was cut by 3 bases, the J end by 8 bases, with 13 bases between. Germline-derived CDR1 and CDR2 are LNHDA and SQIVND (reference sequence). The origin of this receptor is an older woman with acute or convalescent COVID-19. The J gene is TRBJ1-2, the V gene TRBV19; no clear D gene. What was sequenced was peripheral blood. The CDR3 region is CASSMSAAGGYTF. DNA for the CDR3: TGTGCCAGTAGTATGTCGGCCGCGGGGGGCTACACCTTC.